Sequencing of this TCR beta chain was carried out in a study of blood T cell repertoires in COVID-19. The CDR3 is 16 residues long. Germline V gene data show CDR1 as SGHDT and CDR2 as YYEEEE. The V end lost 0 bases, the J end lost 8 bases, and 20 bases lay between the germline ends. Before being deemed recovered, Cohort 3 donors had two negative PCRs, clearance, or symptom resolution. Original processing notes: Estimation of nucleated cell counts was performed using reference gene primer amplification. The data were produced by immunoSEQ multiplex PCR, yet TCRdb's version contains in-frame clones alone and is incomplete. D and trimming were read from the DNA, whereas the V and J calls and clone size are those reported in that table. Of approximately 440,000 clones listed, around 91% are singletons.

This receptor was obtained from a man aged 18 to 30 who had recovered from COVID-19. V and J are TRBV5-6 and TRBJ1-2; D remains ambiguous. The material sequenced was PBMCs or T cells enriched from blood (not recorded which). As DNA, the CDR3 is TGTGCCAGCAGCTTGGGACGTGGACGGGGAGGATTGGGCTACACCTTC. It codes for CASSLGRGRGGLGYTF.